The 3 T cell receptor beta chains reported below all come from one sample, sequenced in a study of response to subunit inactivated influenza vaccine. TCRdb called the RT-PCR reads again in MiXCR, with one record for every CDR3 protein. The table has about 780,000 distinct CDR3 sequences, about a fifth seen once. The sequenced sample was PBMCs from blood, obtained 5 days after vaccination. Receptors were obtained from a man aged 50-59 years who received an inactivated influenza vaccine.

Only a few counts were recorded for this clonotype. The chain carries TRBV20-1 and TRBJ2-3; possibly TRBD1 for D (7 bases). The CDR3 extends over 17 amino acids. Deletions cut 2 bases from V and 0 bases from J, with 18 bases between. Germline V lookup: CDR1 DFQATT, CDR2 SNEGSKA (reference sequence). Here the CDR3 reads CSARSPLAGQSTDTQYF. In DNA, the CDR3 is TGCAGTGCTAGATCTCCTTTGGCGGGACAGAGCACAGATACGCAGTATTTT.

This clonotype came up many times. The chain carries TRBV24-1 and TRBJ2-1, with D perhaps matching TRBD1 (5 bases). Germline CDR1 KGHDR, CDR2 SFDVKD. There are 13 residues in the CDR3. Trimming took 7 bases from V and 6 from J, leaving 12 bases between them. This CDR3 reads CATSTDTSNEQFF. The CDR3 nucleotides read TGTGCCACCAGCACGGACACATCCAATGAGCAGTTCTTC.

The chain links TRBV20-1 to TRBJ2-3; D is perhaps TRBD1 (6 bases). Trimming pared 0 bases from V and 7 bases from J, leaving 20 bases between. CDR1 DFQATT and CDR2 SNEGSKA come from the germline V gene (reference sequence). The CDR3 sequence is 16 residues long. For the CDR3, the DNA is TGCAGTGCTAGAGACCTCAGGGGCTCCTGGGAAAATACGCAGTATTTT. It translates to CSARDLRGSWENTQYF.